This passage covers 5 T cell receptor beta chains from one sample sequenced in a study of shared clonotypes between healthy human individuals. This table comes from immunoSEQ multiplex PCR, and its TCRdb copy is limited to in-frame clones, with some not included. The profile shows 550,000 to 800,000 clones, roughly 70% of them singletons. Input material: memory CD4+ T cells sorted from blood. Subset described: CD45RA-negative fraction. Receptors originate from a woman in her 30s in good health.

This clone showed up just once. This CDR3 reads CASSPDTFSNQPQHF. The CDR3 bases are TGTGCCAGCAGCCCAGATACTTTTAGCAATCAGCCCCAGCATTTT. The V and J genes are TRBV27 and TRBJ1-5; no firm D call. V dropped 6 bases and J dropped 0 bases, with 12 bases sitting between them. This CDR3 region has 15 residues. CDR1 is MNHEY and CDR2 is SMNVEV in the germline V gene (reference sequence).

Points on this clone: This same CDR3 is encoded by further DNA sequences in the sample. This chain links TRBV2 with TRBJ2-5; no firm D call. In germline, CDR1 is SNHLY, CDR2 FYNNEI. The ends were cut back, 3 bases at V and 5 bases at J, with 4 bases in the middle. There are 11 residues in the CDR3. The CDR3 coding sequence is TGTGCCAGCAGTGAGGAGGAGACCCAGTACTTC. It specifies CASSEEETQYF.

The chain couples TRBV19 to TRBJ1-2; D unresolved. Trimming shortened V by 7 bases and J by 8 bases, and 8 bases separated the two germline ends. Germline CDR1 LNHDA, CDR2 SQIVND (reference sequence). The CDR3 length is 10 residues. The CDR3 DNA reads as TGTGCCAGTAAGGGCGACGGCTACACCTTC. Protein product: CASKGDGYTF.

This clone was seen only a few times. The DNA for the CDR3 is TGTGCCAGTAGTGACAAGCACACAGATACGCAGTATTTT. Translated: CASSDKHTDTQYF. The chain combines TRBV19 with TRBJ2-3; the D is unclear. V gave up 5 bases and J gave up 2 bases, with 8 bases separating them. The CDR3 runs 13 residues. Germline V gene sequence: CDR1 LNHDA, CDR2 SQIVND (reference sequence).

The chain uses TRBV5-4 and TRBJ2-6, with D perhaps given as TRBD1 or TRBD2 (6 bases each). Germline values: CDR1 SGHNT, CDR2 YYREEE (reference sequence). The V and J ends lost 0 bases and 9 bases respectively, with 13 bases between them. This CDR3 has 15 residues. The CDR3 here is CASSLGGQGGNVLTF. The CDR3, as DNA: TGTGCCAGCAGCTTGGGGGGGCAGGGAGGCAACGTCCTGACTTTC.